This section outlines one T cell receptor beta chain sequence together with its context. The target antigen is unknown. Germline V lookup: CDR1 ENHRY, CDR2 SYGVKD. The CDR3 is 14 amino acids. The junction had 1 base not matched to a gene; V was cut back by 4 bases and J by 3 bases. The individuals who served as donors were healthy Caucasians living in Russia, aged about 6 to 95. This sample was included in a study of blood T cells in healthy people across ages. A second PCR, run for about 6 to 12 cycles, used a sample-barcoded 5' primer plus a J-beta primer mix. TCRdb used MiXCR to reprocess the 5' RACE reads, holding one entry per CDR3 protein. The repertoire holds more than 700,000 distinct CDR3 sequences, around half seen once, with around 18% in the top ten. Findings of the study overall: Long-lived donors had more naive CD4+ cells and higher diversity than aged donors.

The TCR was taken from a man aged 80 or over in good health. This chain joins TRBV10-3 and TRBJ1-2, with 11 positions matching TRBD1. Material for sequencing was blood. CDR3 region: CAISGGQGDYGYTF. DNA of the CDR3: TGTGCCATCAGTGGGGGACAGGGGGACTATGGCTACACCTTC.